These 31 T cell receptor beta chains were sequenced from one sample in a study of T cell changes during pregnancy in multiple sclerosis (dated by TCRdb to about 2019). The library relied on the immunoSEQ multiplex PCR assay. What TCRdb holds here is the immuneACCESS table cut down to in-frame rearrangements. Part of the clones is not present; checked against another copy, under half of the missing clones reflect an unresolved V gene, and the others are unexplained. For this sample there are 20,000 to 25,000 clones; approximately 90% appear just once. The ten largest clones take up approximately 0.73% of the sample. The input for sequencing was CD4+ T cells from peripheral blood mononuclear cells, taken in the third trimester of pregnancy. The origin of the receptors is a female donor with multiple sclerosis, enrolled in a pregnancy study.

The chain links TRBV18 to TRBJ1-1; 11 bases map to TRBD1. This CDR3 has 18 residues. The V and J ends lost 6 bases and 4 bases, in that order; junction bases with no gene match: 16. The germline V gene has CDR1 KGHSH and CDR2 LQKENI. The CDR3 loop is CASSKQAAGQGAVTEAFF. CDR3 nucleotide sequence: TGTGCCAGCTCGAAACAAGCAGCCGGACAGGGGGCTGTCACTGAAGCTTTCTTT. Full variable domain (remainder filled in from reference TRBV18 and TRBJ1-1): NAGVMQNPRHLVRRRGQEARLRCSPMKGHSHVYWYRQLPEEGLKFMVYLQKENIIDESGMPKERFSAEFPKEGPSILRIQQVVRGDSAAYFCASSKQAAGQGAVTEAFFGQGTRLTVV.

V and J are TRBV7-8 and TRBJ2-2; 7 nucleotides line up with TRBD1. Germline CDR1 SGHVS, CDR2 FQNEAQ. The CDR3 contains 15 residues. Trimming at V came to 4 bases and at J to 3 bases, leaving 5 bases not matched to a gene. The CDR3 is CASSSRDRYTGELFF. For the CDR3, the DNA is TGTGCCAGCAGCTCAAGGGACAGATACACCGGGGAGCTGTTTTTT.

The V call is TRBV2, the J call TRBJ2-5; the D gene is possibly TRBD2 (5 bases). This CDR3 is 16 amino acids long. V lost 10 bases to trimming and J lost 1 base, with 22 bases between them. Germline V gives CDR1 SNHLY, CDR2 FYNNEI. CDR3 in amino acids: CAKGSGSALSQETQYF. The DNA of the CDR3 is TGTGCCAAAGGAAGCGGTTCTGCCCTGTCCCAAGAGACCCAGTACTTC.

This chain connects TRBV10-3 to TRBJ2-2, with D perhaps TRBD2 (6 bases). This CDR3 region has 15 residues. The V end was cut by 2 bases, the J end by 6 bases, with 13 bases between. The germline V gene encodes CDR1 ENHRY and CDR2 SYGVKD. CDR3 bases: TGTGCCATCAGTGAGCAAACGGGCGGGGCCGGGGAGCTGTTTTTT. This translates into CAISEQTGGAGELFF.

The chain links TRBV14 to TRBJ1-2, with 11 nucleotides matching TRBD1. From germline, CDR1 is SGHDN and CDR2 FVKESK. Trimming removed 1 base from V and 4 bases from J; junction bases left unmatched: 14. CDR3 length: 19 residues. CDR3 region: CASSQVGASGTGGIYGYTF. In DNA, the CDR3 is TGTGCCAGCAGCCAAGTTGGGGCCTCCGGGACAGGGGGTATCTATGGCTACACCTTC.

V is TRBV5-1 and J is TRBJ2-1, with D perhaps matching TRBD2 (6 bases). Between the trimmed V and J ends, which lost 4 bases and 10 bases, there was a span of 15 bases. The germline gives CDR1 SGHRS, CDR2 YFSETQ. The CDR3 covers 13 residues. In DNA, the CDR3 is TGCGCCAGCAGCATGTTACTAGCCGCCGAGCAGTTCTTC. Translated, it gives CASSMLLAAEQFF.

The gene calls are TRBV7-2 and TRBJ2-5, with D possibly matching TRBD2 (5 bases). In germline, CDR1 is SGHTA, CDR2 FQGNSA. CDR3 length: 14 amino acids. The V end lost 1 base, the J end lost 5 bases, and 11 bases lay between the germline ends. The CDR3: CASSLVAGGETQYF. The DNA for the CDR3 is TGTGCCAGCAGCTTAGTGGCGGGCGGCGAGACCCAGTACTTC.

The V and J genes are TRBV5-1 and TRBJ1-2, with D unclear. This CDR3 comprises 14 residues. The V end was cut by 2 bases, the J end by 5 bases, with 13 bases between. Germline loops: CDR1 SGHRS, CDR2 YFSETQ. CDR3 in DNA: TGCGCCAGCAGCTTTGAGGGAGCGTCGTATGGCTACACCTTC. This sequence encodes CASSFEGASYGYTF. Full variable domain (missing parts from reference TRBV5-1 and TRBJ1-2): KAGVTQTPRYLIKTRGQQVTLSCSPISGHRSVSWYQQTPGQGLQFLFEYFSETQRNKGNFPGRFSGRQFSNSRSEMNVSTLELGDSALYLCASSFEGASYGYTFGSGTRLTVV.

This clone has only one observation. This chain connects TRBV5-1 to TRBJ1-1; possibly TRBD1 for D (6 bases). Trimming left V 4 bases short and J 1 base short, with 11 bases between. Germline V lookup: CDR1 SGHRS, CDR2 YFSETQ. The CDR3 has 14 residues. The CDR3: CASSQGITNTEAFF. CDR3 nucleotide sequence: TGCGCCAGCAGCCAGGGGATTACGAACACTGAAGCTTTCTTT.

This clone has a single count. V gene TRBV5-1 combines with J gene TRBJ1-2; 7 nucleotides line up with TRBD1. V shed 0 bases and J 6 bases; nucleotides not matched to a gene: 8. The CDR3 runs 15 residues. The germline V gene encodes CDR1 SGHRS and CDR2 YFSETQ. The CDR3 spells CASSLALPGGDGYTF. CDR3 coding DNA: TGCGCCAGCAGCTTGGCTCTTCCAGGGGGTGATGGCTACACCTTC.

This chain joins TRBV28 and TRBJ1-5, with D uncertain. Looked up from germline, CDR1 is MDHEN and CDR2 is SYDVKM. This CDR3 spans 15 amino acids. Trimming took off 4 bases at V and 1 base at J, with 11 bases between the two ends. The CDR3 region has the DNA TGTGCCAGCAGTTCGGCGGGCGGGAGCAATCAGCCCCAGCATTTT. Amino acid sequence: CASSSAGGSNQPQHF.

This chain links TRBV5-1 with TRBJ1-4, with TRBD1 matching over 7 bases. V was clipped by 2 bases and J by 8 bases; unmatched bases: 3. The CDR3 contains 13 residues. Germline V lookup: CDR1 SGHRS, CDR2 YFSETQ. The CDR3 sequence: CASSLGGLEKLFF. In nucleotides, the CDR3 is TGCGCCAGCAGCTTAGGGGGCTTAGAAAAACTGTTTTTT.

The genes are TRBV10-1 and TRBJ2-1; TRBD2 is a possible D gene (5 bases). Trimming pared 2 bases from V and 10 bases from J, leaving 9 bases between. Germline CDR1 reads WNHNN; CDR2 reads SYGVQD (reference sequence). This CDR3 has 12 residues. The chain's CDR3 is CASSENGGEQFF. DNA of the CDR3: TGCGCCAGCAGTGAGAATGGAGGCGAGCAGTTCTTC.

This chain joins TRBV7-2 and TRBJ2-4, with 7 bases identical to TRBD1. CDR3 size: 16 residues. The trim removed 0 bases at V and 3 bases at J, leaving 5 bases unmatched. Germline lookup yields CDR1 SGHTA and CDR2 FQGNSA. CDR3 protein: CASSLAGTEYKNIQYF. CDR3 coding DNA: TGTGCCAGCAGCTTAGCGGGGACAGAATACAAAAACATTCAGTACTTC.

The genes are TRBV28 and TRBJ2-4; 9 nucleotides line up with TRBD1. This CDR3 has 15 amino acids. The V and J ends lost 0 bases and 7 bases, in that order; junction bases with no gene match: 4. CDR1 is MDHEN and CDR2 is SYDVKM in the germline V gene. The CDR3 spells CASSLWGGQGNIQYF. The CDR3 coding sequence is TGTGCCAGCAGTTTATGGGGGGGACAGGGCAACATTCAGTACTTC.

The chain combines TRBV28 with TRBJ1-1, with 7 bases aligning to TRBD1. The germline gives CDR1 MDHEN, CDR2 SYDVKM. The CDR3 spans 14 residues. The ends lost 5 bases at V and 4 bases at J; junction bases unmatched: 7. CDR3 amino acids: CASSRQGWGTEAFF. Here the CDR3 DNA reads TGTGCCAGCAGTAGACAGGGATGGGGCACTGAAGCTTTCTTT.

This sequence joins TRBV4-3 and TRBJ2-1; 7 nucleotides match TRBD2. Germline lookup yields CDR1 LGHNA and CDR2 YSLEER. This CDR3 has 15 amino acids. Losses at the gene ends were 3 bases for V and 9 bases for J; bases not matched to a gene: 11. CDR3 bases: TGCGCCAGCAGCCACGACAGCGGGGAGGCCGTTGAGCAGTTCTTC. Amino acids: CASSHDSGEAVEQFF.

CDR3 sequence (DNA): TGTGCCTGGAGCCCAGGGGACAGGCAGTACTTC. It is translated as CAWSPGDRQYF. The chain carries TRBV30 and TRBJ2-7; TRBD1 matches at 7 bases. The CDR3 length is 11 residues. The germline gives CDR1 GTSNPN, CDR2 SVGIG (reference sequence). J gave up 9 bases and V 3 bases, and 5 bases lay outside the gene matches.

The chain carries TRBV5-4 and TRBJ2-5; maybe TRBD1 (6 bases). There are 13 residues in the CDR3. CDR1 and CDR2 from the germline V gene are SGHNT and YYREEE (reference sequence). V lost 4 bases, J lost 3 bases, and 10 bases lay in between. CDR3 sequence reads: CASSKNREETQYF. The CDR3 DNA reads as TGTGCCAGCAGCAAAAACAGGGAAGAGACCCAGTACTTC.

The chain employs TRBV7-9 and TRBJ1-6; 7 bases fit TRBD1. V gave up 0 bases and J gave up 8 bases; unmatched junction bases: 4. This CDR3 is built from 15 residues. Germline V gives CDR1 SEHNR, CDR2 FQNEAQ (reference sequence). The CDR3 DNA is TGTGCCAGCAGCTTAGCGGCAGGACAGGATTCACCCCTCCACTTT. Translating gives CASSLAAGQDSPLHF.

The V call is TRBV7-2, the J call TRBJ1-2, with 7 bases fitting TRBD1. CDR3 length: 15 amino acids. Looked up from germline, CDR1 is SGHTA and CDR2 is FQGNSA. Trimming cost V 6 bases and J 8 bases; bases outside gene matches: 15. The CDR3 region is CASRSGGQSTLGYTF. The CDR3 nucleotides read TGTGCCAGCAGATCCGGGGGACAGTCGACGCTAGGCTACACCTTC.

In DNA, the CDR3 is TGCGCCAGCAGCTACTTAGCGGGGCTTTCCTACAATGAGCAGTTCTTC. Encoded protein: CASSYLAGLSYNEQFF. V gene TRBV5-1 combines with J gene TRBJ2-1; TRBD2 aligns across 8 bases. V shed 3 bases and J 1 base; nucleotides not matched to a gene: 6. The CDR3 loop spans 16 amino acids. CDR1 SGHRS and CDR2 YFSETQ come from the germline V gene.

The V gene is TRBV6-6, the J gene TRBJ2-5; 8 bases map to TRBD2. There are 15 residues in the CDR3. Trimming cost V 4 bases and J 5 bases; bases outside gene matches: 9. The germline V gene has CDR1 MNHNY and CDR2 SVGAGI (reference sequence). This chain's CDR3 is CASSSGGALMETQYF. Written as DNA, the CDR3 is TGTGCCAGCAGTTCGGGGGGGGCCTTGATGGAGACCCAGTACTTC.

The chain joins TRBV9 to TRBJ2-3, with D possibly matching TRBD2 (6 bases). Germline assignment: CDR1 SGDLS and CDR2 YYNGEE. With 1 base removed from V and 5 bases from J, the gap between germline ends came to 14 bases. The CDR3 covers 15 residues. The CDR3 DNA follows: TGTGCCAGCAGCGTAATGGGTGGGGGAGGAGATACGCAGTATTTT. Its protein product is CASSVMGGGGDTQYF.

The V and J genes are TRBV18 and TRBJ1-2; 7 nucleotides align to TRBD1. This CDR3 has 16 residues. V dropped 3 bases and J dropped 6; count of bases not matched to a gene: 13. CDR1 and CDR2 (germline): KGHSH, LQKENI. This chain's CDR3 is CASSPRVTGKADGYTF. The CDR3 DNA sequence: TGTGCCAGCTCACCTCGGGTGACAGGGAAGGCTGATGGCTACACCTTC.

The J gene is TRBJ1-5, the V gene TRBV19; no clear D gene. The V end was cut by 3 bases, the J end by 2 bases, with 8 bases between. The CDR3 is 14 residues long. Germline loops: CDR1 LNHDA, CDR2 SQIVND (reference sequence). The chain's CDR3 is CASSILRGNQPQHF. In DNA form, the CDR3 reads TGTGCCAGTAGTATCCTCCGCGGCAATCAGCCCCAGCATTTT.

The V gene is TRBV5-4, the J gene TRBJ2-7; 10 bases fit TRBD2. CDR1 and CDR2 from the germline V gene are SGHNT and YYREEE (reference sequence). Unmatched junction bases numbered 9, after V lost 4 bases and J lost 5 bases. The CDR3 spans 15 residues. The CDR3 bases are TGTGCCAGCAGCCCGGAGGTAGCGGGGGGTGACGAGCAGTACTTC. Protein: CASSPEVAGGDEQYF.

This clone was observed a few times. The chain joins TRBV7-9 to TRBJ2-1; 9 nucleotides match TRBD1. Trimming cost V 0 bases and J 3 bases; bases outside gene matches: 3. The CDR3 is made up of 16 amino acids. Looked up from germline, CDR1 is SEHNR and CDR2 is FQNEAQ (reference sequence). CDR3 sequence reads: CASSLARDRVYNEQFF. CDR3 DNA: TGTGCCAGCAGCTTAGCTAGGGACAGGGTCTACAATGAGCAGTTCTTC.

The chain has TRBV4-3 and TRBJ2-3; the match to TRBD2 covers 9 bases. Unmatched junction bases numbered 3, after V lost 4 bases and J lost 7 bases. The CDR3 is 13 amino acids. Germline V gene sequence: CDR1 LGHNA, CDR2 YSLEER. The CDR3 is CASSRLADNTQYF. As DNA, the CDR3 is TGCGCCAGCAGCCGACTAGCGGACAATACGCAGTATTTT.

The V call is TRBV5-5, the J call TRBJ1-5; no firm D call. The V and J ends lost 2 bases and 0 bases respectively, with 3 bases between them. Germline assignment: CDR1 SGHKS and CDR2 YYEKEE (reference sequence). CDR3 length: 13 residues. CDR3 amino acids: CASSFYSNQPQHF. CDR3 coding DNA: TGTGCCAGCAGCTTTTATAGCAATCAGCCCCAGCATTTT.

The V and J genes are TRBV2 and TRBJ1-5; possibly TRBD1 for D (6 bases). The germline CDR1 and CDR2 sequences are SNHLY and FYNNEI. V was shortened by 3 bases and J by 5 bases, with 8 bases between the two germline ends. The CDR3 loop spans 13 amino acids. CDR3 bases: TGTGCCAGCAGTGACCAGGGGCATCAGCCCCAGCATTTT. Translation: CASSDQGHQPQHF.